Described below is a single T cell receptor (beta chain) sequence and its context. The data derive from a study of high-grade serous ovarian cancer treatment subgroups. CDR1 SGHNT and CDR2 YYREEE come from the germline V gene (reference sequence). Trimming stripped 4 bases from V and 1 base from J, with 12 bases between. This CDR3 contains 16 residues. The protocol was immunoSEQ multiplex PCR, while the TCRdb copy is restricted to in-frame clones and leaves out a portion. Of a few thousand clones listed, over 70% were seen once; the top ten hold 15% to 20%. The tumor samples were collected prior to definitive surgery or chemotherapy.

The clonotype originates from a human donor with high-grade serous ovarian cancer. V is TRBV5-4 and J is TRBJ2-6; D might be TRBD1 (6 bases). Sequencing used tumor tissue. This chain's CDR3 is CASSPGQFSGANVLTF. The CDR3 bases are TGTGCCAGCAGCCCTGGACAGTTTTCTGGGGCCAACGTCCTGACTTTC.